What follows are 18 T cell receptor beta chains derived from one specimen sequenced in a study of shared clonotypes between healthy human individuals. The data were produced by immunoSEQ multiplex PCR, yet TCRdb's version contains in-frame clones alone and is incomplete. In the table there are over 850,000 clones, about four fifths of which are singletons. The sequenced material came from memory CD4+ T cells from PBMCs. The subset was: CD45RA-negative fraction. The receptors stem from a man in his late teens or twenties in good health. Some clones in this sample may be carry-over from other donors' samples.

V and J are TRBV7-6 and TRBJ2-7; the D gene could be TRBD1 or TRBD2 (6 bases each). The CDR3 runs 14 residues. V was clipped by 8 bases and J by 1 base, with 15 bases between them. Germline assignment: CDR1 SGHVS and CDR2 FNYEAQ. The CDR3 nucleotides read TGTGCCAGCTCCAAAAGGGGGGAATCCTACGAGCAGTACTTC. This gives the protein CASSKRGESYEQYF.

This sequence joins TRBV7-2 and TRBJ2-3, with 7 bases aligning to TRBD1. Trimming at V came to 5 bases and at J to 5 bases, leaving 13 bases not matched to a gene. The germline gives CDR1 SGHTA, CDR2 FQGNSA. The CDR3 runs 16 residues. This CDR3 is CASSPTRTGREDTQYF. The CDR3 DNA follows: TGTGCCAGCAGCCCCACCAGGACAGGAAGAGAAGATACGCAGTATTTT. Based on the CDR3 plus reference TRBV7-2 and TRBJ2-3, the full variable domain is GAGVSQSPSNKVTEKGKDVELRCDPISGHTALYWYRQSLGQGLEFLIYFQGNSAPDKSGLPSDRFSAERTGGSVSTLTIQRTQQEDSAVYLCASSPTRTGREDTQYFGPGTRLTVL.

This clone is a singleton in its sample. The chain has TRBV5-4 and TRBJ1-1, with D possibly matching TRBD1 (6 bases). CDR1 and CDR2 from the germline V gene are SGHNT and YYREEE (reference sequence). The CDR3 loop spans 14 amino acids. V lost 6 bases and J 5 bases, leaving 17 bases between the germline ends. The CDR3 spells CASTKGGGKTEAFF. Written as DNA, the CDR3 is TGTGCCAGCACGAAAGGGGGTGGGAAGACTGAAGCTTTCTTT.

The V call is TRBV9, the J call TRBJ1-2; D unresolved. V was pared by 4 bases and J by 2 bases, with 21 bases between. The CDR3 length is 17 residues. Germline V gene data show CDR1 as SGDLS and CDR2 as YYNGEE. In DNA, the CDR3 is TGTGCCAGCAGCCCTTATATGGGATCCCTTGAGAACTATGGCTACACCTTC. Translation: CASSPYMGSLENYGYTF.

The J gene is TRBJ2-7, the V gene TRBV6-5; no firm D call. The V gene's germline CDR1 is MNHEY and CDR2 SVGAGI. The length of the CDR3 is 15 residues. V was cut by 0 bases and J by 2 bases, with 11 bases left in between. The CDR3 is CASSYSTAAPYEQYF. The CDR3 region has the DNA TGTGCCAGCAGTTACTCGACCGCGGCACCCTACGAGCAGTACTTC.

The CDR3 coding sequence is TGTGCCAGCAGTTTCCCCGCCTCTGGGGCCAACGTCCTGACTTTC. Residues: CASSFPASGANVLTF. This chain uses TRBV27 with TRBJ2-6, with D uncertain. V shed 3 bases and J shed 0 bases, with 6 bases lying between them. The CDR3 spans 15 residues. Germline-derived CDR1 and CDR2 are MNHEY and SMNVEV (reference sequence).

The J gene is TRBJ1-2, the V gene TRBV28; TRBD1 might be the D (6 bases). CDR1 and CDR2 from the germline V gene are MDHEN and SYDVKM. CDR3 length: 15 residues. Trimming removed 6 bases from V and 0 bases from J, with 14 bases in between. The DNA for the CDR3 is TGTGCCAGCAGAAATACAGGGAGGACTAACTATGGCTACACCTTC. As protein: CASRNTGRTNYGYTF.

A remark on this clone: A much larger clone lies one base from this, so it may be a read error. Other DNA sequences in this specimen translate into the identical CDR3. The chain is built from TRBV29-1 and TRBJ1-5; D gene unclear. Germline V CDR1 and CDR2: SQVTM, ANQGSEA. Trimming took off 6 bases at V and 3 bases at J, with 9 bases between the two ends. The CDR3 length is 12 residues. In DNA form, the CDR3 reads TGCAGCGTAATGCGGGACAATCAGCCCCAGCATTTT. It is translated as CSVMRDNQPQHF.

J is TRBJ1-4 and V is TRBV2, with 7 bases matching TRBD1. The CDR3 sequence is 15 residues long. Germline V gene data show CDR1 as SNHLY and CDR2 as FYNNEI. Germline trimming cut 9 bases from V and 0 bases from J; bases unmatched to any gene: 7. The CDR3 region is CASRQGFATNEKLFF. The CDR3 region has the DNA TGTGCCAGTCGACAGGGTTTTGCAACTAATGAAAAACTGTTTTTT. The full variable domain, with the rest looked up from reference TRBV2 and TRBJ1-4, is EPEVTQTPSHQVTQMGQEVILRCVPISNHLYFYWYRQILGQKVEFLVSFYNNEISEKSEIFDDQFSVERPDGSNFTLKIRSTKLEDSAMYFCASRQGFATNEKLFFGSGTQLSVL.

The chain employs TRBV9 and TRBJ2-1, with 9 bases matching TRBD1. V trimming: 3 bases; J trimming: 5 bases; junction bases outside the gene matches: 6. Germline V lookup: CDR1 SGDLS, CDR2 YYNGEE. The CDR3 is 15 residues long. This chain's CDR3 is CASSARDRENNEQFF. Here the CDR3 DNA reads TGTGCCAGCAGCGCCCGGGACAGGGAAAACAATGAGCAGTTCTTC. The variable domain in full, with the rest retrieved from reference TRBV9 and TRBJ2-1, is DSGVTQTPKHLITATGQRVTLRCSPRSGDLSVYWYQQSLDQGLQFLIQYYNGEERAKGNILERFSAQQFPDLHSELNLSSLELGDSALYFCASSARDRENNEQFFGPGTRLTVL.

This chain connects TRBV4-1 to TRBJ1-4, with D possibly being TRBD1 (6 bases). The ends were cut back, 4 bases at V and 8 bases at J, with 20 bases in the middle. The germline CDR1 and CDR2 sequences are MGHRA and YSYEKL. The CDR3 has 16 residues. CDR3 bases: TGCGCCAGCAGCCCGAATTCAGGGGTAGGAAGGGAAAAACTGTTTTTT. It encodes CASSPNSGVGREKLFF.

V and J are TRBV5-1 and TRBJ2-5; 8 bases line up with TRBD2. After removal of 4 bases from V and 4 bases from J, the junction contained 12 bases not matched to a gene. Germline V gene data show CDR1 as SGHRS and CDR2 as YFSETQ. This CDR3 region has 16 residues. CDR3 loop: CASSLGDSGMPETQYF. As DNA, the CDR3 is TGCGCCAGCAGCCTGGGGGATAGCGGGATGCCAGAGACCCAGTACTTC. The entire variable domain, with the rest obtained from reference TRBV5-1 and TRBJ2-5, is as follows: KAGVTQTPRYLIKTRGQQVTLSCSPISGHRSVSWYQQTPGQGLQFLFEYFSETQRNKGNFPGRFSGRQFSNSRSEMNVSTLELGDSALYLCASSLGDSGMPETQYFGPGTRLLVL.

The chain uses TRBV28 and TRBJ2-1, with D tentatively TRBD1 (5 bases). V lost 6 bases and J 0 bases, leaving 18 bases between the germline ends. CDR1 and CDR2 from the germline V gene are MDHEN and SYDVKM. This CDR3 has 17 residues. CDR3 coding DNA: TGTGCCAGCAGACAAAACCGACAGCCAAGCTCCTACAATGAGCAGTTCTTC. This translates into CASRQNRQPSSYNEQFF.

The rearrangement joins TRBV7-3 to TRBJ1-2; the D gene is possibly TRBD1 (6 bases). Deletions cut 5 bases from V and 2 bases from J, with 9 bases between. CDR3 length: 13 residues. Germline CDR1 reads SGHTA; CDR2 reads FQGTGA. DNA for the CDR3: TGTGCCAGCAGCCACGACAGGAACTATGGCTACACCTTC. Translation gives CASSHDRNYGYTF.

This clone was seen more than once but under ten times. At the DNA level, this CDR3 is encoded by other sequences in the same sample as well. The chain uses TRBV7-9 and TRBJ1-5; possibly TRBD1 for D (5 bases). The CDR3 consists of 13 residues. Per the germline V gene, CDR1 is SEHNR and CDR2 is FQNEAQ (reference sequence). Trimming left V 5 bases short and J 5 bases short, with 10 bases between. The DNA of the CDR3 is TGTGCCAGCAGCCCCCGCAGGGATCAGCCCCAGCATTTT. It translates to CASSPRRDQPQHF.

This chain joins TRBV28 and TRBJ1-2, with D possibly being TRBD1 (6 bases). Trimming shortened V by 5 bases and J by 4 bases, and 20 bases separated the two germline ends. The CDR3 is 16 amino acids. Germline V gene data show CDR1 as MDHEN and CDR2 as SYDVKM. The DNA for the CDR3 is TGTGCCAGCAGTCCTCCCCAAAGCAGGGGAGGCTATGGCTACACCTTC. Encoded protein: CASSPPQSRGGYGYTF.

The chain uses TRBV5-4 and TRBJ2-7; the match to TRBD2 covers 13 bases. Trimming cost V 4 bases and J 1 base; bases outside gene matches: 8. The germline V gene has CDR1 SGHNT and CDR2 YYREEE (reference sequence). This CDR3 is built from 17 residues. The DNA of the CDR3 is TGTGCCAGCAGCCCTGGACTAGCGGGAGCCGTATCCTACGAGCAGTACTTC. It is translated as CASSPGLAGAVSYEQYF.

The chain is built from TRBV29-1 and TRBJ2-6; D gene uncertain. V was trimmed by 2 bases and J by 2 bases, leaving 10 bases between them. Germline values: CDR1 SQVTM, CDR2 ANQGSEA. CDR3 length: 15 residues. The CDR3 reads CSVERAATGANVLTF. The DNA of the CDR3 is TGCAGCGTTGAAAGGGCCGCAACTGGGGCCAACGTCCTGACTTTC.